These 27 T cell receptor beta chains originate from one sample sequenced in a study of blood T cell repertoires in COVID-19. TCRdb's table, derived via immunoSEQ multiplex PCR, lists solely in-frame clones and lacks some. Of fewer than 200,000 clones listed, around 82% are singletons. The material sequenced was PBMCs or T cells enriched from blood (not recorded which). Every receptor here comes from a woman aged 50 to 60 in a cohort exposed to, infected with or recovered from COVID-19 (not recorded which).

The gene calls are TRBV5-5 and TRBJ2-7; 9 bases fit TRBD1. The V gene's germline CDR1 is SGHKS and CDR2 YYEKEE (reference sequence). This CDR3 spans 14 amino acids. The junction had 3 bases not matched to a gene; V was cut back by 4 bases and J by 1 base. The CDR3 nucleotides are TGTGCCAGCAGCCCGGGACAGGGATCCTACGAGCAGTACTTC. Its protein product is CASSPGQGSYEQYF.

This clone was detected only once. Other DNA sequences within the sample encode an identical CDR3. V and J are TRBV20-1 and TRBJ2-3, with TRBD2 matching over 7 bases. This CDR3 has 13 residues. CDR1 DFQATT and CDR2 SNEGSKA come from the germline V gene (reference sequence). V shed 3 bases, J shed 0 bases, and the junction held 0 bases outside the gene matches. CDR3 sequence (DNA): TGCAGTGCTAGTAGCGGGAGCACAGATACGCAGTATTTT. Residues: CSASSGSTDTQYF.

V usage is TRBV29-1 and J usage is TRBJ1-2; TRBD1 matches 8 bases. V shed 2 bases, J shed 4 bases, and the junction held 6 bases outside the gene matches. The CDR3 totals 14 residues. CDR1 and CDR2 from the germline V gene are SQVTM and ANQGSEA. CDR3 in amino acids: CSVERTGFGYGYTF. The DNA of the CDR3 is TGCAGCGTTGAAAGGACAGGGTTTGGCTATGGCTACACCTTC.

This chain links TRBV19 with TRBJ2-3; D is perhaps TRBD1 (6 bases). Germline lookup yields CDR1 LNHDA and CDR2 SQIVND (reference sequence). CDR3 length equals 14 residues. V lost 3 bases and J lost 5, with 12 bases in between. The CDR3 DNA reads as TGTGCCAGTAGTATTCAGGGGTTGGAAGATACGCAGTATTTT. Translated: CASSIQGLEDTQYF.

CDR3 sequence reads: CASSQGLGYQPQHF. Here the CDR3 DNA reads TGTGCCAGCAGCCAAGGATTGGGCTATCAGCCCCAGCATTTT. The J gene is TRBJ1-5, the V gene TRBV4-2, with D hard to call. V lost 1 base and J 5 bases, leaving 9 bases between the germline ends. CDR3 length: 14 residues. Germline-derived CDR1 and CDR2 are LGHNA and YNFKEQ.

The chain recombines TRBV24-1 with TRBJ1-2; a weak D match, TRBD1 (5 bases). There are 14 residues in the CDR3. The germline V gene encodes CDR1 KGHDR and CDR2 SFDVKD. Between the trimmed V and J ends, which lost 10 bases and 3 bases, there was a span of 17 bases. The CDR3 DNA is TGTGCCACGGCAAGCTCGGACACATACTATGGCTACACCTTC. Its protein is CATASSDTYYGYTF.

The CDR3: CASSPYSTGGPQDNEQFF. The DNA for the CDR3 is TGTGCCAGCTCACCTTATTCCACGGGGGGCCCCCAGGACAATGAGCAGTTCTTC. The rearrangement joins TRBV18 to TRBJ2-1, with D maybe TRBD2 (7 bases). CDR1 is KGHSH and CDR2 is LQKENI in the germline V gene. The CDR3 runs to 18 residues. The V end lost 3 bases, the J end lost 5 bases, and 23 bases lay between the germline ends.

This clone is a singleton in its sample. V usage is TRBV27 and J usage is TRBJ2-3, with TRBD2 matching over 9 bases. Losses at the gene ends were 6 bases for V and 3 bases for J; bases not matched to a gene: 10. CDR3 length: 16 amino acids. Looked up from germline, CDR1 is MNHEY and CDR2 is SMNVEV (reference sequence). The CDR3 protein is CASSISPAGGTDTQYF. In DNA, the CDR3 is TGTGCCAGCAGCATTAGCCCAGCGGGGGGTACAGATACGCAGTATTTT.

CDR3 coding DNA: TGTGCCAGCAGTTACCGACTAGCGGGGAACATTCAGTACTTC. Amino acid sequence: CASSYRLAGNIQYF. The V gene is TRBV6-5, the J gene TRBJ2-4; 11 bases fit TRBD2. The CDR3 spans 14 residues. V trimming: 2 bases; J trimming: 7 bases; junction bases outside the gene matches: 1. Germline lookup yields CDR1 MNHEY and CDR2 SVGAGI.

The chain has TRBV4-1 and TRBJ2-7, with 11 bases lining up with TRBD1. There are 15 residues in the CDR3. Per the germline V gene, CDR1 is MGHRA and CDR2 is YSYEKL. V lost 7 bases to trimming and J lost 0 bases; unmatched junction nucleotides: 5. The CDR3 reads CASTPDRGLSYEQYF. In DNA, the CDR3 is TGCGCCAGCACACCGGACAGGGGGCTCTCCTACGAGCAGTACTTC.

Only one count was recorded for this clone. The rearrangement joins TRBV9 to TRBJ1-2; weak D call: TRBD1 (6 bases). The ends were cut back, 0 bases at V and 8 bases at J, with 11 bases in the middle. Germline CDR1 reads SGDLS; CDR2 reads YYNGEE. CDR3 length: 13 residues. CDR3 DNA sequence: TGTGCCAGCAGCGTAGGACAGGACTGGGGCTACACCTTC. Encoded protein: CASSVGQDWGYTF.

V usage is TRBV6-5 and J usage is TRBJ2-5, with D possibly TRBD2 on 6 matching bases. The V gene lost 6 bases and the J gene lost 5 bases, with 19 bases spanning the gap. Germline lookup yields CDR1 MNHEY and CDR2 SVGAGI. This CDR3 is 15 amino acids long. Here the CDR3 reads CASSRIAEGWETQYF. Written as DNA, the CDR3 is TGTGCCAGCAGCCGGATAGCGGAGGGTTGGGAGACCCAGTACTTC.

V gene TRBV4-2 combines with J gene TRBJ1-5; 9 positions match TRBD1. Germline values: CDR1 LGHNA, CDR2 YNFKEQ. The CDR3 totals 18 residues. Trimming removed 0 bases from V and 0 bases from J; junction bases left unmatched: 6. The CDR3 sequence is CASSQETGGLYSNQPQHF. The CDR3 nucleotides are TGTGCCAGCAGCCAAGAAACAGGGGGCCTTTATAGCAATCAGCCCCAGCATTTT.

The chain couples TRBV7-6 to TRBJ2-2, with D perhaps matching TRBD1 (5 bases). The germline CDR1 and CDR2 sequences are SGHVS and FNYEAQ. V was pared by 0 bases and J by 1 base, with 9 bases between. The CDR3 runs to 16 residues. The CDR3 DNA reads TGTGCCAGCAGCTTAGCAGGGGCTCTGAACACCGGGGAGCTGTTTTTT. It encodes CASSLAGALNTGELFF. Together with reference TRBV7-6 and TRBJ2-2, the CDR3 gives the full variable domain: GAGVSQSPRYKVTKRGQDVALRCDPISGHVSLYWYRQALGQGPEFLTYFNYEAQQDKSGLPNDRFSAERPEGSISTLTIQRTEQRDSAMYRCASSLAGALNTGELFFGEGSRLTVL.

This clone was recorded once. The CDR3 here is CASSPGASLYEQYF. CDR3 bases: TGTGCCAGCAGCCCCGGAGCATCCCTCTACGAGCAGTACTTC. This chain joins TRBV3-1 (or the pseudogene TRBV3-2) and TRBJ2-7; D gene ambiguous. Germline V gene data show CDR1 as LGHDT and CDR2 as YNNKEL (reference sequence). The V gene lost 4 bases and the J gene lost 3 bases, with 13 bases spanning the gap. This CDR3 has 14 amino acids.

The rearrangement links TRBV12-3 or TRBV12-4 to TRBJ1-1; D uncertain. Trimming stripped 2 bases from V and 2 bases from J, with 6 bases between. The CDR3 covers 13 residues. The CDR3 DNA reads TGTGCCAGCAGTTTACCAGGAAACACTGAAGCTTTCTTT. It codes for CASSLPGNTEAFF.

The rearrangement joins TRBV19 to TRBJ1-5, with 10 bases that match TRBD1. CDR1 is LNHDA and CDR2 is SQIVND in the germline V gene (reference sequence). The length of the CDR3 is 15 residues. After removal of 5 bases from V and 6 bases from J, the junction contained 7 bases not matched to a gene. The CDR3 nucleotides read TGTGCCAGTAGTTCGACAGGGGGCTTTGGTCAGCCCCAGCATTTT. Translating it yields CASSSTGGFGQPQHF.

The V and J genes are TRBV4-2 and TRBJ1-2; D is possibly TRBD1 (5 bases). Trimming cost V 1 base and J 5 bases, with 14 bases left between them. Germline CDR1 and CDR2: LGHNA and YNFKEQ. CDR3 length: 15 amino acids. CDR3 amino acids: CASSQVQENYYGYTF. The CDR3 DNA follows: TGTGCCAGCAGCCAAGTACAGGAGAATTATTATGGCTACACCTTC.

The chain links TRBV5-1 to TRBJ2-7, with TRBD1 identical over 10 bases. Germline loops: CDR1 SGHRS, CDR2 YFSETQ. The length of the CDR3 is 15 residues. Trimming took 2 bases from V and 2 from J; bases not matched to a gene: 4. This chain's CDR3 is CASSLGTGVTYEQYF. The DNA of the CDR3 is TGCGCCAGCAGCTTAGGGACAGGGGTTACCTACGAGCAGTACTTC.

The chain links TRBV28 to TRBJ1-5; 8 nucleotides align to TRBD1. There are 15 residues in the CDR3. CDR1 is MDHEN, CDR2 SYDVKM, per germline. The V and J ends lost 6 bases and 7 bases, in that order; junction bases with no gene match: 11. The CDR3 here is CASRSDRGYGQPQHF. The CDR3 DNA sequence: TGTGCCAGCAGATCTGACAGGGGCTATGGCCAGCCCCAGCATTTT.

This clone turned up a few times. V gene TRBV5-8 combines with J gene TRBJ2-1, with 11 bases fitting TRBD1. Per the germline V gene, CDR1 is SGHTS and CDR2 is YDEGEE. Trimming at V came to 1 base and at J to 5 bases, leaving 5 bases not matched to a gene. The CDR3 length is 16 residues. The CDR3 here is CASSLKDRGRHNEQFF. CDR3 DNA: TGTGCCAGCAGCTTGAAGGACAGGGGGCGACACAATGAGCAGTTCTTC.

The chain uses TRBV28 and TRBJ1-4; TRBD1 aligns across 7 bases. The V and J ends lost 5 bases and 5 bases, in that order; junction bases with no gene match: 5. Germline V gene lookup returns CDR1 MDHEN and CDR2 SYDVKM. The length of the CDR3 is 14 residues. The CDR3 spells CASSLRQGNEKLFF. CDR3 coding DNA: TGTGCCAGCAGTCTGAGACAGGGAAATGAAAAACTGTTTTTT.

J is TRBJ1-2 and V is TRBV18; unclear D gene. The V end lost 6 bases, the J end lost 3 bases, and 17 bases lay between the germline ends. Germline-derived CDR1 and CDR2 are KGHSH and LQKENI. The CDR3 has 15 amino acids. The CDR3 DNA follows: TGTGCCAGCTCGCTCACGCGGGAACAGTACTATGGCTACACCTTC. It specifies CASSLTREQYYGYTF.

This sequence joins TRBV10-3 and TRBJ2-5; 8 bases align to TRBD2. The V gene end was trimmed by 0 bases and the J gene end by 1 base; junction bases not matched to a gene: 4. The CDR3 extends over 16 amino acids. Germline values: CDR1 ENHRY, CDR2 SYGVKD. This chain's CDR3 is CAISESSGGPQETQYF. The CDR3 DNA reads TGTGCCATCAGTGAGTCATCGGGGGGGCCCCAAGAGACCCAGTACTTC.

This chain uses TRBV10-3 with TRBJ1-1, with a tentative D call TRBD1 (5 bases). Deletions cut 6 bases from V and 1 base from J, with 15 bases between. The CDR3 is 15 residues long. CDR1 and CDR2 from the germline V gene are ENHRY and SYGVKD. The CDR3 DNA is TGTGCCATCAGGCCGTTTGACAGAAAGAACACTGAAGCTTTCTTT. As protein: CAIRPFDRKNTEAFF.

This clone has a single count. The rearrangement joins TRBV6-2 or TRBV6-3 to TRBJ2-5; 15 bases line up with TRBD2. The germline CDR1 and CDR2 sequences are MNHEY and SVGEGT. J gave up 6 bases and V 4 bases, and 3 bases lay outside the gene matches. The CDR3 contains 15 residues. DNA for the CDR3: TGTGCCAGCAGTTTGGGACTAGCGGGGGGAAAGACCCAGTACTTC. Its protein is CASSLGLAGGKTQYF.

This chain's CDR3 is CASSPGQRGTEAFF. The DNA for the CDR3 is TGTGCCAGCTCACCCGGACAGCGGGGGACTGAAGCTTTCTTT. This chain uses TRBV18 with TRBJ1-1; D may be TRBD1 (6 bases). CDR1 is KGHSH and CDR2 is LQKENI in the germline V gene. The V gene lost 3 bases and the J gene lost 5 bases, with 13 bases spanning the gap. CDR3 length equals 14 residues.